The 12 T cell receptor beta chains given below trace back to one sample, sequenced in a study of lymphopenia after photon versus proton radiotherapy. The data were produced by immunoSEQ multiplex PCR, yet TCRdb's version contains in-frame clones alone and is incomplete. There are tens of thousands of clones in the sample; roughly 91% occur only once, and about 3.1% lies in the top ten. The sequencing here drew on peripheral blood, taken from a patient treated with photon-based radiotherapy. These receptors were collected from a woman between 65 and 79 years old with pancreatic cancer.

The J gene is TRBJ2-1, the V gene TRBV19, with 7 nucleotides matching TRBD1. CDR3 length equals 15 residues. Germline values: CDR1 LNHDA, CDR2 SQIVND (reference sequence). With 1 base clipped from V and 9 bases from J, the junction kept 9 bases outside the gene matches. CDR3 sequence: CASSIGASPGGEQFF. The CDR3, as DNA: TGTGCCAGTAGTATAGGGGCTAGTCCAGGGGGTGAGCAGTTCTTC. Full variable domain (remainder filled in from reference TRBV19 and TRBJ2-1): DGGITQSPKYLFRKEGQNVTLSCEQNLNHDAMYWYRQDPGQGLRLIYYSQIVNDFQKGDIAEGYSVSREKKESFPLTVTSAQKNPTAFYLCASSIGASPGGEQFFGPGTRLTVL.

This rearrangement joins TRBV19 to TRBJ2-1, with 7 bases aligning to TRBD2. The germline V gene has CDR1 LNHDA and CDR2 SQIVND (reference sequence). The CDR3 covers 14 residues. Trimming took 6 bases from V and 6 from J; bases not matched to a gene: 8. CDR3 in DNA: TGTGCCAGTAGCGTGGGAGGGCCTGTCAATGAGCAGTTCTTC. This gives the protein CASSVGGPVNEQFF.

In the case of this clone: Sequence at one end of the junction differs from germline and may be a read error. The chain employs TRBV6-5 and TRBJ1-2; unclear D gene. The CDR3 runs to 13 residues. Germline V gene sequence: CDR1 MNHEY, CDR2 SVGAGI. The CDR3 here is CASSPPRVLALFF. As DNA, the CDR3 is TGTGCCAGCAGTCCCCCTAGAGTTCTCGCCCTCTTCTTC.

CDR3 sequence reads: CASSLIPGQGASNYGYTF. DNA of the CDR3: TGTGCCAGCAGCTTGATCCCGGGACAGGGGGCGTCGAACTATGGCTACACCTTC. The chain is built from TRBV5-4 and TRBJ1-2; 12 nucleotides align to TRBD1. The trim removed 1 base at V and 2 bases at J, leaving 9 bases unmatched. CDR1 is SGHNT and CDR2 is YYREEE in the germline V gene (reference sequence). The CDR3 extends over 18 amino acids.

The chain links TRBV18 to TRBJ1-1; TRBD1 matches 9 bases. This CDR3 is 13 amino acids long. CDR1 and CDR2 from the germline V gene are KGHSH and LQKENI. The J segment lost 4 bases and the V segment lost 8 bases, leaving 5 bases of the junction unmatched. This chain's CDR3 is CASRGTGPTEAFF. In nucleotides, the CDR3 is TGTGCCAGCCGAGGGACAGGGCCCACTGAAGCTTTCTTT.

This chain joins TRBV5-1 and TRBJ2-5; D is ambiguous. The CDR3 runs to 15 residues. Trimming removed 0 bases from V and 2 bases from J, with 11 bases in between. In germline, CDR1 is SGHRS, CDR2 YFSETQ. The CDR3: CASSLVAGPQETQYF. In DNA, the CDR3 is TGCGCCAGCAGCTTGGTTGCCGGGCCGCAAGAGACCCAGTACTTC.

This clone was seen only once. This chain links TRBV28 with TRBJ1-1; D may be TRBD1 (6 bases). The CDR3 spans 14 residues. Trimming cost V 4 bases and J 0 bases, with 9 bases left between them. CDR1 and CDR2 from the germline V gene are MDHEN and SYDVKM. Here the CDR3 reads CASSSTGLNTEAFF. Written as DNA, the CDR3 is TGTGCCAGCAGTTCCACAGGGTTGAACACTGAAGCTTTCTTT.

The chain links TRBV6-1 to TRBJ2-2, with D possibly called TRBD1 or TRBD2 (7 bases each). The germline V gene encodes CDR1 MNHNS and CDR2 SASEGT. Trimming took 4 bases from V and 5 from J, leaving 14 bases between them. The CDR3 length is 15 residues. The CDR3, as DNA: TGTGCCAGCAGTGGGGAGGGGGCAGGGACCGGGGAGCTGTTTTTT. Its protein product is CASSGEGAGTGELFF.

This chain uses TRBV5-8 with TRBJ2-6; 11 bases are shared with TRBD1. The CDR3 contains 19 residues. V lost 0 bases and J lost 1; bases outside the gene matches: 6. CDR1 is SGHTS, CDR2 YDEGEE, per germline. The CDR3 loop is CASSLETGTGGSGANVLTF. The CDR3, as DNA: TGTGCCAGCAGCTTGGAAACCGGGACAGGGGGATCTGGGGCCAACGTCCTGACTTTC.

This chain uses TRBV28 with TRBJ2-7; D might be TRBD1 (5 bases). Trimming removed 1 base at V and 4 bases at J, with 5 bases between. The CDR3 spans 12 residues. Per the germline V gene, CDR1 is MDHEN and CDR2 is SYDVKM. In nucleotides, the CDR3 is TGTGCCAGCAGTTTATCAGGGTACGAGCAGTACTTC. As protein: CASSLSGYEQYF.

This clone came up once. V is TRBV4-1 and J is TRBJ2-1; 15 nucleotides align to TRBD2. Unmatched junction bases numbered 7, after V lost 4 bases and J lost 3 bases. The germline gives CDR1 MGHRA, CDR2 YSYEKL. The CDR3 contains 18 residues. The CDR3 loop is CASSRRTSGRDHYNEQFF. In DNA form, the CDR3 reads TGCGCCAGCAGCCGACGGACTAGCGGGAGGGATCACTACAATGAGCAGTTCTTC.

In its sample, this clone was seen once. The chain has TRBV15 and TRBJ2-5; D not resolved. V was clipped by 1 base and J by 4 bases, with 7 bases between them. The CDR3 consists of 13 residues. Germline V gene sequence: CDR1 LNHNV, CDR2 YYDKDF (reference sequence). CDR3 coding DNA: TGTGCCACCAGCAGAGTGGAGTTAGAGACCCAGTACTTC. Translation: CATSRVELETQYF.